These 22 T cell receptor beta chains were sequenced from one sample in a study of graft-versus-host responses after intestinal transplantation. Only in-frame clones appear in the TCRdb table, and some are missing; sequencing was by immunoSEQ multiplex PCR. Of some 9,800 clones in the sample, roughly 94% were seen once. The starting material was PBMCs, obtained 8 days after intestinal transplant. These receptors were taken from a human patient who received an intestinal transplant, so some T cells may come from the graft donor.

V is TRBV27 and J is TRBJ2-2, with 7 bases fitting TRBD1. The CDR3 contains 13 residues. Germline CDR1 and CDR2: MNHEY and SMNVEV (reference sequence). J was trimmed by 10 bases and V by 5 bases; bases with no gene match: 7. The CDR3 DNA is TGTGCCAGCAGTCACGACAGGGCCCCGGAGCTGTTTTTT. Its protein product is CASSHDRAPELFF.

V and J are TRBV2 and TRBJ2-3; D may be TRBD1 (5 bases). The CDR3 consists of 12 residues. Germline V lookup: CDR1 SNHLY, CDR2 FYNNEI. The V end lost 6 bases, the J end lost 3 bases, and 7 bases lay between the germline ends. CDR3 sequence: CASRQGTDTQYF. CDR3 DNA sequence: TGTGCCAGCAGGCAGGGAACAGATACGCAGTATTTT.

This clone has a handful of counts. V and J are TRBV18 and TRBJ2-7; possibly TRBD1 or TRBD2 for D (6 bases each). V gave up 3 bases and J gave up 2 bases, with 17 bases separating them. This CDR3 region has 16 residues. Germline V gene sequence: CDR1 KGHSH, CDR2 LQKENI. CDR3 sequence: CASSPRGGGRAYEQYF. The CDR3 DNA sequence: TGTGCCAGCTCACCTAGAGGGGGAGGCCGCGCCTACGAGCAGTACTTC.

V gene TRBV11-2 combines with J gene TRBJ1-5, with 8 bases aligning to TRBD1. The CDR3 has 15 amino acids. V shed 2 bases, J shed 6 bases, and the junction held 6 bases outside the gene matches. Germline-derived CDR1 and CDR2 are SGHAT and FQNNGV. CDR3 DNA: TGTGCCAGCAGCTTAATGGCAGGGGGCACTCAGCCCCAGCATTTT. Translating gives CASSLMAGGTQPQHF.

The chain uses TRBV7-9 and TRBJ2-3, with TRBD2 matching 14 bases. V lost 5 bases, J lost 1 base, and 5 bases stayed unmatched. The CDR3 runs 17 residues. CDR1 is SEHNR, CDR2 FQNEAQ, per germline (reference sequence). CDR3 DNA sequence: TGTGCCAGCAGCCGCCGACTAGCGGGAGGGGGCACAGATACGCAGTATTTT. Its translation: CASSRRLAGGGTDTQYF.

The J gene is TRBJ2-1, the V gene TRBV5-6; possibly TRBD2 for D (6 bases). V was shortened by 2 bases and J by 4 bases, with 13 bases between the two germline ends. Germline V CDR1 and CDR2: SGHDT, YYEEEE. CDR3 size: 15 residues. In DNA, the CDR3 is TGTGCCAGCAGCTTTCGGGGGAGAAGATACAATGAGCAGTTCTTC. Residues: CASSFRGRRYNEQFF.

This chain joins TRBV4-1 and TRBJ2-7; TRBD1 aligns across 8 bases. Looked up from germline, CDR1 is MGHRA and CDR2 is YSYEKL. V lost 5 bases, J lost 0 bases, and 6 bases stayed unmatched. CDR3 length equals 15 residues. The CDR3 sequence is CASSFRTGYSYEQYF. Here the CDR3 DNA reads TGCGCCAGCAGCTTCCGGACAGGGTACTCCTACGAGCAGTACTTC.

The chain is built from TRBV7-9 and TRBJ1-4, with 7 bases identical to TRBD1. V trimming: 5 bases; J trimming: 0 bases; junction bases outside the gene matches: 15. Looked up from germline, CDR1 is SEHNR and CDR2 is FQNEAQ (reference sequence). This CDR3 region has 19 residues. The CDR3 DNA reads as TGTGCCAGCAGCCCTAACCAGGCAGGGGGGTTCGCAACTAATGAAAAACTGTTTTTT. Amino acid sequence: CASSPNQAGGFATNEKLFF.

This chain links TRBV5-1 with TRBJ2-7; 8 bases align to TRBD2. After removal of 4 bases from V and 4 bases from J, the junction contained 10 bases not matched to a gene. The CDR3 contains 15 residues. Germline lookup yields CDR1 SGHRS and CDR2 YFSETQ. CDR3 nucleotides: TGCGCCAGCAGCAAACAAGCGGGAGTGGTATACGAGCAGTACTTC. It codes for CASSKQAGVVYEQYF.

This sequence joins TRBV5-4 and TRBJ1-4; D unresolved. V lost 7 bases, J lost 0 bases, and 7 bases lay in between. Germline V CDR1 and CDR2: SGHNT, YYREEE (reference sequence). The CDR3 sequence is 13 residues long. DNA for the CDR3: TGTGCCAGCTCCGATGCAACTAATGAAAAACTGTTTTTT. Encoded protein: CASSDATNEKLFF.

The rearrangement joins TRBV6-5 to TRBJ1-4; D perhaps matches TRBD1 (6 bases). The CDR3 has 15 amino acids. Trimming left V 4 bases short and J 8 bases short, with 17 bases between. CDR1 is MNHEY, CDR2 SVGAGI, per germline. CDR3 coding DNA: TGTGCCAGCAGTTTTGGGGGGCGTGAGATCGAAAAACTGTTTTTT. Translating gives CASSFGGREIEKLFF.

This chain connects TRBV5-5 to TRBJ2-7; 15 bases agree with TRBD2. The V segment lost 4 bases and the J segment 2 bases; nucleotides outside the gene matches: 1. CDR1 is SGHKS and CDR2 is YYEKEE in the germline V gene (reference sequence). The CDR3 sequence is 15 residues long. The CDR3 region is CASSRTSGRAYEQYF. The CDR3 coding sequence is TGTGCCAGCAGCAGGACTAGCGGGAGGGCCTACGAGCAGTACTTC.

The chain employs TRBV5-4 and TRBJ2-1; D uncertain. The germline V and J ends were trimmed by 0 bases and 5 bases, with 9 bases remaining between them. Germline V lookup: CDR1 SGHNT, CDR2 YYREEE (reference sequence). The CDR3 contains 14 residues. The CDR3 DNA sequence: TGTGCCAGCAGCTTGGAAAGGAGTCACAATGAGCAGTTCTTC. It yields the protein CASSLERSHNEQFF.

CDR3 region: CASSLNIAGGRATYEQYF. CDR3 sequence (DNA): TGTGCCAGCAGCTTGAACATAGCGGGCGGGAGGGCCACCTACGAGCAGTACTTC. The chain is built from TRBV28 and TRBJ2-7, with 9 nucleotides matching TRBD2. The CDR3 is 18 residues long. Germline CDR1 reads MDHEN; CDR2 reads SYDVKM. The J segment lost 2 bases and the V segment lost 6 bases, leaving 17 bases of the junction unmatched.

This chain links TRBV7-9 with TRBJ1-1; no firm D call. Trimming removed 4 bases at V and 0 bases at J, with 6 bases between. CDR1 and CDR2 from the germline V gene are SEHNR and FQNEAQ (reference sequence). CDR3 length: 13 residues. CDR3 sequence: CASSSHMNTEAFF. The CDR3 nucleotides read TGTGCCAGCAGCTCCCATATGAACACTGAAGCTTTCTTT.

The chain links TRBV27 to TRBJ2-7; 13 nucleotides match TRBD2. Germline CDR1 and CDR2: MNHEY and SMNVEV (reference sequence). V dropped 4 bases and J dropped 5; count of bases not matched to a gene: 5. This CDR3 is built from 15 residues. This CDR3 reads CASSSGLAGVHEQYF. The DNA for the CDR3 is TGTGCCAGCAGTTCAGGACTAGCGGGAGTCCACGAGCAGTACTTC.

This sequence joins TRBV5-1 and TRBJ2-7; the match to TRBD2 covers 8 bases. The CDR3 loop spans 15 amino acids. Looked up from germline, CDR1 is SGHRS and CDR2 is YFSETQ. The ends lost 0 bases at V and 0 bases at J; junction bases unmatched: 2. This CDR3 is CASSLVRGDSYEQYF. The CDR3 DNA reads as TGCGCCAGCAGCTTGGTGCGGGGGGACTCCTACGAGCAGTACTTC.

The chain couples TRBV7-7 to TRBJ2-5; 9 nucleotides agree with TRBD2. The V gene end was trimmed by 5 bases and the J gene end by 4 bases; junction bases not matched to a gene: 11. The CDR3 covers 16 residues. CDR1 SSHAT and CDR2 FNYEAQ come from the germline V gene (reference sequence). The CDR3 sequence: CASSAGGSGGGETQYF. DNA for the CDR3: TGTGCCAGCAGCGCCGGTGGTAGCGGGGGAGGAGAGACCCAGTACTTC.

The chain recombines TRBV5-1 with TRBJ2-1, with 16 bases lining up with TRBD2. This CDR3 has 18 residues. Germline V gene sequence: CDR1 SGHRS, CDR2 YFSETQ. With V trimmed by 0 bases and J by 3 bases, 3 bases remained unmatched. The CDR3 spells CASSLAGLAGGFYNEQFF. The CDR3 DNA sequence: TGCGCCAGCAGCTTGGCGGGACTAGCGGGAGGGTTCTACAATGAGCAGTTCTTC.

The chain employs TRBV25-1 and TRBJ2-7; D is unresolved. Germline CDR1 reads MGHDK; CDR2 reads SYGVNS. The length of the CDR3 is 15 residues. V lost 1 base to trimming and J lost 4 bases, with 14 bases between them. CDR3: CASSEWNLGPYEQYF. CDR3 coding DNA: TGTGCCAGCAGTGAATGGAATCTGGGCCCGTACGAGCAGTACTTC.

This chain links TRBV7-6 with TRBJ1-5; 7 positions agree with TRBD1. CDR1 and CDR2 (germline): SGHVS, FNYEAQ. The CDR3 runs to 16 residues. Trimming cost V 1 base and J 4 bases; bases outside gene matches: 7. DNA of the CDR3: TGTGCCAGCAGCTTAGAAATACAGGGGCCTAATCAGCCCCAGCATTTT. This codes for CASSLEIQGPNQPQHF.

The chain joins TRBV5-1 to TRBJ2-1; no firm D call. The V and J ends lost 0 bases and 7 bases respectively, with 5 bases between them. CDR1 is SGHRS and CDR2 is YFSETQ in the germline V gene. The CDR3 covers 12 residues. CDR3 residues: CASSLGMNEQFF. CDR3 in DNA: TGCGCCAGCAGCTTGGGGATGAATGAGCAGTTCTTC.